This T cell receptor beta chain comes out of a study of control samples from healthy donors and cancer patients. From germline, CDR1 is SGHTS and CDR2 YDEGEE. The CDR3 has 14 amino acids. Trimming took off 0 bases at V and 0 bases at J, with 6 bases between the two ends. Produced via immunoSEQ multiplex PCR; TCRdb's table is partial and in-frame only. The data contain 25,000 to 30,000 clones, around nine tenths of them singletons. Sequences were obtained from PBMCs. The clonotype was recovered from a woman aged 40 to 49 with lung cancer. The chain uses TRBV5-8 and TRBJ1-1; D perhaps matches TRBD1 (5 bases). The CDR3 bases are TGTGCCAGCAGCTTGGCAGGGATGAACACTGAAGCTTTCTTT. It is translated as CASSLAGMNTEAFF.